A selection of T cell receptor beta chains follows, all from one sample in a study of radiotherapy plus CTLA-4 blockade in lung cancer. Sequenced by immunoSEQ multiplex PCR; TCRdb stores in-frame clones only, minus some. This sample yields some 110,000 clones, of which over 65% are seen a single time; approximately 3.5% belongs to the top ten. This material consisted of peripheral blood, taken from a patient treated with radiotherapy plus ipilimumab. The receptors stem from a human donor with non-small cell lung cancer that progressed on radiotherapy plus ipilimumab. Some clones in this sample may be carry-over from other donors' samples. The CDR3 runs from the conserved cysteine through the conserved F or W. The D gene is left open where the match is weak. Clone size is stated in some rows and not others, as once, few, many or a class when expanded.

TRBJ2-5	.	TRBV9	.	TGTGCCAGCAACCCACGGGGTGAGGGGACCCAGTACTTC	CASNPRGEGTQYF
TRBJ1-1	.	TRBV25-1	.	TGTGCCAGCAGGCTGGACGGGTTGCGGGGGGAAGCTTTCTTT	CASRLDGLRGEAFF
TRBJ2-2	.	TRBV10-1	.	TGCGCCAGCAGTACGACCAGGGGAGCGAACACCGGGGAGCTGTTTTTT	CASSTTRGANTGELFF
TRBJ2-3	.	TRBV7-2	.	TGTGCCAGCAGCTTTTACACAGATACGCAGTATTTT	CASSFYTDTQYF
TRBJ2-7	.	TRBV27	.	TGTGCCAGCAGCCACGGGGCCGGTCGGGAGCAGTACTTC	CASSHGAGREQYF
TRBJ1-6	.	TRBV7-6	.	TGTGCCAGCAGCTTAGAAGAGGGGACTAGTCATTCACCCCTCCACTTT	CASSLEEGTSHSPLHF
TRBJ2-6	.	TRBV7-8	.	TGTGCCAGCAGCTTAAGGCCAGCCAGACCCTCTGGGGCCAACGTCCTGACTTTC	CASSLRPARPSGANVLTF
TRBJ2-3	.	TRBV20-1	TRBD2	TGCCCGGGGGGAGATACGCAGTATTTT	CPGGDTQYF
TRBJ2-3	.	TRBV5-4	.	TGTGCCAGCAGCTTAGCCCTCTCCCCAGATACGCAGTATTTT	CASSLALSPDTQYF
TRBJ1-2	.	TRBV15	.	TGTGCCACCAGCAGAGACTACCAACAGGGTCTCTATGGCTACACCTTC	CATSRDYQQGLYGYTF
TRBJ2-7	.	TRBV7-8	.	TGTGCCAGCAGCTTCGGGGCCTACGAGCAGTACTTC	CASSFGAYEQYF
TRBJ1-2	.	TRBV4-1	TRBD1	TGCGCCAGCAGCCAAATCTCGACAGGGGTGCGCTATGGCTACACCTTC	CASSQISTGVRYGYTF
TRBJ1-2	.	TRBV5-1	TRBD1	TGCGCCAGCAGCCCCCAGGGGACAGGGTTTAGTGGCTACACCTTC	CASSPQGTGFSGYTF
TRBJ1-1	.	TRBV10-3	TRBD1	TGTGCCATCAGATCCGGGACAGGGGATCACACTGAAGCTTTCTTT	CAIRSGTGDHTEAFF
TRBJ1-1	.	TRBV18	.	TGTGCCAGCTCAGACAGTCAGAACACTGAAGCTTTCTTT	CASSDSQNTEAFF
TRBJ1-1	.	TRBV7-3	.	TGTGCCAGCAGCACCGGACAGTCCCACTCTGAAGCTTTCTTT	CASSTGQSHSEAFF
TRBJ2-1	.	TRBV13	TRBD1	TGTGCCAGCAGCTTAGACGTAGGACAGGGATGGAATGAGCAGTTCTTC	CASSLDVGQGWNEQFF
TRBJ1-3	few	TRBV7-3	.	TGTGCCAGCAGCTTAACGGCAGGCGGAAACACCATATATTTT	CASSLTAGGNTIYF
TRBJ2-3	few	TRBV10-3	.	TGTGCCATCAGTGATACAGGAGCAGCATACGATACGCAGTATTTT	CAISDTGAAYDTQYF
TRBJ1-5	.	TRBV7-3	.	TGTGCCAGCAGCTTAAGACGAGGTCAGCCCCAGCATTTT	CASSLRRGQPQHF
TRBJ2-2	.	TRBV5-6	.	TGTGCCAGCAGCTTGGTAGAAGGACGGAACACCGGGGAGCTGTTTTTT	CASSLVEGRNTGELFF
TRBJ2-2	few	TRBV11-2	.	TGTGCCAGCAGCTTTCCCACCGGGGGTGTGACCGGGGAGCTGTTTTTT	CASSFPTGGVTGELFF
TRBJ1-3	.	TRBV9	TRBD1	TGTGCCAGCAGCGTAGCTAGCGGACAGGGGAACTCTGGAAACACCATATATTTT	CASSVASGQGNSGNTIYF
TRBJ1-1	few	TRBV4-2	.	TGTGCCAGCAGCCAAACCCGTACAGGGTTGAACACTGAAGCTTTCTTT	CASSQTRTGLNTEAFF
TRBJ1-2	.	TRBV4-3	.	TGCGCCAGCAGCCAAGTGGGGGCGGACCACTATGGCTACACCTTC	CASSQVGADHYGYTF
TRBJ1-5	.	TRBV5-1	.	TGCGCCAGCAGCTTGGAGCCAAATCAGCCCCAGCATTTT	CASSLEPNQPQHF
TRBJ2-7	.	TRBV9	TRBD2	TGTGCCAGCAGCGTAGACCGGGGCGGGGGGGCCGCCGAGCAGTACTTC	CASSVDRGGGAAEQYF
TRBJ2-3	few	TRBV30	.	TGTGCCTGGAGTGTACGGGGCAGGTTTGGAGATACGCAGTATTTT	CAWSVRGRFGDTQYF
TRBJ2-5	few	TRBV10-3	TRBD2	TGTGCCACACAGACTAGCGGAGAGACCCAGTACTTC	CATQTSGETQYF